The 8 T cell receptor beta chains below all came from one sample that was sequenced in a study of blood T cell repertoires in COVID-19. TCRdb keeps only in-frame clones here, not all; method: immunoSEQ multiplex PCR. Of 140,000 to 150,000 clones listed, around 91% were seen once; the top ten hold 13%. Material: peripheral blood. The source is a man younger than 30 with COVID-19, enrolled during active disease.

This clone was observed once. The chain uses TRBV18 and TRBJ2-7; 7 bases agree with TRBD1. This CDR3 has 15 amino acids. Germline values: CDR1 KGHSH, CDR2 LQKENI. The ends lost 5 bases at V and 5 bases at J; junction bases unmatched: 12. CDR3 loop: CASSAPLQGSHEQYF. The CDR3 bases are TGTGCCAGCTCAGCCCCCTTACAGGGGTCCCACGAGCAGTACTTC.

The chain couples TRBV5-1 to TRBJ1-3; D gene uncertain. V lost 4 bases and J lost 1, with 9 bases in between. The CDR3 length is 14 residues. CDR1 is SGHRS and CDR2 is YFSETQ in the germline V gene. The CDR3 loop reads CASSPNKSGNTIYF. The CDR3, as DNA: TGCGCCAGCAGCCCCAACAAGTCTGGAAACACCATATATTTT. Supplemented by reference TRBV5-1 and TRBJ1-3, the full variable domain reads KAGVTQTPRYLIKTRGQQVTLSCSPISGHRSVSWYQQTPGQGLQFLFEYFSETQRNKGNFPGRFSGRQFSNSRSEMNVSTLELGDSALYLCASSPNKSGNTIYFGEGSWLTVV.

The chain couples TRBV25-1 to TRBJ2-5; D possibly corresponds to TRBD2 (5 bases). The CDR3 loop spans 13 amino acids. Trimming removed 4 bases from V and 5 bases from J, with 11 bases in between. The V gene's germline CDR1 is MGHDK and CDR2 SYGVNS. CDR3 protein: CASSAGNAETQYF. For the CDR3, the DNA is TGTGCCAGCAGTGCGGGAAACGCCGAGACCCAGTACTTC.

The chain joins TRBV19 to TRBJ2-2, with D possibly being TRBD1 (6 bases). The germline V gene has CDR1 LNHDA and CDR2 SQIVND (reference sequence). The CDR3 consists of 15 residues. Trimming shortened V by 8 bases and J by 4 bases, and 17 bases separated the two germline ends. CDR3 residues: CASDDQGHSTGELFF. The CDR3 coding sequence is TGTGCCAGTGACGATCAGGGGCATTCCACCGGGGAGCTGTTTTTT.

This sequence joins TRBV6-4 and TRBJ2-3; 10 bases are shared with TRBD2. Germline V CDR1 and CDR2: MRHNA, SNTAGT. The V and J ends lost 0 bases and 0 bases, in that order; junction bases with no gene match: 0. This CDR3 spans 16 amino acids. The CDR3 region has the DNA TGTGCCAGCAGTGACTCGACTAGCGGGAGCACAGATACGCAGTATTTT. This encodes CASSDSTSGSTDTQYF.

The rearrangement uses TRBV24-1 and TRBJ2-2, with 8 bases matching TRBD1. The J segment lost 1 base and the V segment lost 4 bases, leaving 10 bases of the junction unmatched. The CDR3 spans 18 residues. Germline values: CDR1 KGHDR, CDR2 SFDVKD. The CDR3 DNA reads as TGTGCCACCAGTGACGGCCACATAGGGACAGGGAACACCGGGGAGCTGTTTTTT. The encoded protein is CATSDGHIGTGNTGELFF.

This rearrangement joins TRBV18 to TRBJ2-7, with 9 bases lining up with TRBD1. Germline trimming cut 1 base from V and 3 bases from J; bases unmatched to any gene: 7. The CDR3 extends over 16 amino acids. The germline CDR1 and CDR2 sequences are KGHSH and LQKENI. In nucleotides, the CDR3 is TGTGCCAGCTCACCACGGGCGGGACAGGGAGTCTACGAGCAGTACTTC. It is translated as CASSPRAGQGVYEQYF. Based on the CDR3 plus reference TRBV18 and TRBJ2-7, the full variable domain is NAGVMQNPRHLVRRRGQEARLRCSPMKGHSHVYWYRQLPEEGLKFMVYLQKENIIDESGMPKERFSAEFPKEGPSILRIQQVVRGDSAAYFCASSPRAGQGVYEQYFGPGTRLTVT.

The V and J genes are TRBV27 and TRBJ1-4; tentatively, D is TRBD1 (6 bases). The germline CDR1 and CDR2 sequences are MNHEY and SMNVEV (reference sequence). The CDR3 runs to 16 residues. V was shortened by 3 bases and J by 2 bases, with 13 bases between the two germline ends. CDR3 loop: CASSLEPGETNEKLFF. The DNA for the CDR3 is TGTGCCAGCAGTTTGGAGCCAGGGGAGACTAATGAAAAACTGTTTTTT.